Shown below are 19 T cell receptor beta chains from a single sample sequenced in a study of graft-versus-host responses after intestinal transplantation. The method was immunoSEQ multiplex PCR; TCRdb's version includes in-frame clones alone and lacks a portion of them. The table has 100,000 or so clones, approximately 94% seen once; the top ten hold 2%. What these receptors recognize is not known. This sample comprised unstimulated CD8+ T cells sorted from spleen or lymph node cells, obtained before intestinal transplant. The receptors originated from a human donor who received an intestinal transplant.

The chain carries TRBV28 and TRBJ1-5; 7 positions agree with TRBD1. This CDR3 is built from 14 residues. The V segment lost 9 bases and the J segment 4 bases; nucleotides outside the gene matches: 9. Germline CDR1 is MDHEN and CDR2 is SYDVKM. Here the CDR3 DNA reads TGTGCCAGTGAGGCCGGGACAGTTAATCAGCCCCAGCATTTT. It encodes CASEAGTVNQPQHF.

This chain connects TRBV27 to TRBJ2-3, with no clear D. The ends were cut back, 1 base at V and 4 bases at J, with 9 bases in the middle. The germline V gene has CDR1 MNHEY and CDR2 SMNVEV (reference sequence). This CDR3 contains 14 residues. The CDR3 region is CASSLFGSPDTQYF. The CDR3 DNA follows: TGTGCCAGCAGTTTATTTGGCAGTCCAGATACGCAGTATTTT.

This sequence joins TRBV4-3 and TRBJ2-1; 7 bases map to TRBD2. Per germline, CDR1 LGHNA and CDR2 YSLEER. CDR3 length: 15 amino acids. J was trimmed by 5 bases and V by 0 bases; bases with no gene match: 4. CDR3 in DNA: TGCGCCAGCAGCCAAGATGGACTAGGTAACAATGAGCAGTTCTTC. It is translated as CASSQDGLGNNEQFF.

The V call is TRBV30, the J call TRBJ1-1; a weak D match, TRBD1 (5 bases). Germline V gene data show CDR1 as GTSNPN and CDR2 as SVGIG (reference sequence). This CDR3 has 11 amino acids. The V end was cut by 5 bases, the J end by 3 bases, with 7 bases between. This chain's CDR3 is CAWRGYTEAFF. The CDR3 nucleotides are TGTGCCTGGCGGGGGTACACTGAAGCTTTCTTT.

V is TRBV6-1 and J is TRBJ2-5; 7 bases match TRBD2. V was pared by 0 bases and J by 5 bases, with 9 bases of the junction left unmatched. This CDR3 has 16 amino acids. Germline V gives CDR1 MNHNS, CDR2 SASEGT. CDR3 amino acids: CASSEARGNLGETQYF. The CDR3 region has the DNA TGTGCCAGCAGTGAAGCGCGGGGGAACCTAGGGGAGACCCAGTACTTC.

This chain uses TRBV7-2 with TRBJ2-7; D is possibly TRBD1 (5 bases). The CDR3 has 16 amino acids. Germline V CDR1 and CDR2: SGHTA, FQGNSA. Trimming stripped 1 base from V and 4 bases from J, with 17 bases between. CDR3 nucleotide sequence: TGTGCCAGCAGCTTAGGGTTTGGCGGCAGGGAATACGAGCAGTACTTC. Protein sequence: CASSLGFGGREYEQYF.

The chain is built from TRBV27 and TRBJ1-2; perhaps TRBD1 as D (6 bases). The CDR3 has 16 amino acids. Trimming shortened V by 2 bases and J by 1 base, and 14 bases separated the two germline ends. Germline V gives CDR1 MNHEY, CDR2 SMNVEV (reference sequence). In nucleotides, the CDR3 is TGTGCCAGCAGTTTAATGCCGGGACAACATAACTATGGCTACACCTTC. Amino acids: CASSLMPGQHNYGYTF.

V and J are TRBV30 and TRBJ1-1, with 9 bases identical to TRBD1. This CDR3 comprises 16 residues. CDR1 is GTSNPN, CDR2 SVGIG, per germline (reference sequence). Trimming at V came to 3 bases and at J to 0 bases, leaving 8 bases not matched to a gene. CDR3 amino acids: CAWSAAGQGLNTEAFF. The CDR3 nucleotides read TGTGCCTGGAGCGCCGCGGGACAGGGTCTGAACACTGAAGCTTTCTTT. Full variable domain (rest looked up from reference TRBV30 and TRBJ1-1): SQTIHQWPATLVQPVGSPLSLECTVEGTSNPNLYWYRQAAGRGLQLLFYSVGIGQISSEVPQNLSASRPQDRQFILSSKKLLLSDSGFYLCAWSAAGQGLNTEAFFGQGTRLTVV.

The rearrangement links TRBV30 to TRBJ2-2, with 7 bases identical to TRBD1. The CDR3 extends over 11 amino acids. Germline V gives CDR1 GTSNPN, CDR2 SVGIG (reference sequence). Trimming took 7 bases from V and 6 from J; bases not matched to a gene: 2. CDR3 loop: CAYTGAGELFF. The CDR3 bases are TGTGCCTATACAGGGGCCGGGGAGCTGTTTTTT.

A word on this clone: One junction end does not reproduce the germline sequence, and a read error may be involved. CDR3 in DNA: TGTGCCAGCAGATTCGTGCAGGTGGCAACAGATATGCAGTATTTT. Residues: CASRFVQVATDMQYF. The chain links TRBV6-1 to TRBJ2-3; the D is unclear. The CDR3 sequence is 15 residues long. Germline CDR1 reads MNHNS; CDR2 reads SASEGT.

This chain connects TRBV4-3 to TRBJ2-7; TRBD2 aligns across 8 bases. This CDR3 is 16 amino acids long. V shed 0 bases, J shed 6 bases, and the junction held 10 bases outside the gene matches. Germline-derived CDR1 and CDR2 are LGHNA and YSLEER. The CDR3 protein is CASSQDRAGDLSEQYF. CDR3 nucleotides: TGCGCCAGCAGCCAAGACCGAGCGGGGGACCTTTCCGAGCAGTACTTC.

The chain is built from TRBV4-1 and TRBJ2-7; 8 bases agree with TRBD1. Germline V gives CDR1 MGHRA, CDR2 YSYEKL. The CDR3 loop spans 16 amino acids. With 0 bases clipped from V and 5 bases from J, the junction kept 9 bases outside the gene matches. The CDR3 bases are TGCGCCAGCAGCCAAGATAACAGGGGGTTTATTGACGAGCAGTACTTC. It yields the protein CASSQDNRGFIDEQYF.

This sequence joins TRBV5-5 and TRBJ2-7, with TRBD2 matching over 14 bases. The J segment lost 3 bases and the V segment lost 5 bases, leaving 4 bases of the junction unmatched. The CDR3 covers 15 residues. The V gene's germline CDR1 is SGHKS and CDR2 YYEKEE (reference sequence). CDR3 nucleotides: TGTGCCAGCAGTTCCGGGACTAGCGGGGGCTACGAGCAGTACTTC. It encodes CASSSGTSGGYEQYF.

Of note for this clone: This specimen includes other DNA sequences encoding the same CDR3. V gene TRBV6-5 combines with J gene TRBJ2-7, with 9 bases lining up with TRBD2. CDR1 is MNHEY, CDR2 SVGAGI, per germline. Trimming took 6 bases from V and 3 from J; bases not matched to a gene: 6. The CDR3 is made up of 14 amino acids. The CDR3 DNA reads TGTGCCAGCAGCCCAGCGGGGGGCCGCTACGAGCAGTACTTC. This translates into CASSPAGGRYEQYF.

This clone was seen only a few times. The CDR3 loop reads CAWDRGNTEAFF. The CDR3 region has the DNA TGTGCCTGGGACAGGGGGAACACTGAAGCTTTCTTT. The rearrangement uses TRBV30 and TRBJ1-1, with TRBD1 identical over 8 bases. The ends lost 5 bases at V and 1 base at J; junction bases unmatched: 0. The CDR3 covers 12 residues. The germline V gene has CDR1 GTSNPN and CDR2 SVGIG (reference sequence).

The CDR3 DNA is TGTGCCAGTAGTATCGGACAGGGCAACTATGGCTACACCTTC. This encodes CASSIGQGNYGYTF. The rearrangement joins TRBV19 to TRBJ1-2; 8 nucleotides line up with TRBD1. The CDR3 totals 14 residues. The V and J ends lost 3 bases and 2 bases, in that order; junction bases with no gene match: 2. The germline V gene has CDR1 LNHDA and CDR2 SQIVND (reference sequence).

The chain links TRBV6-6 to TRBJ1-5; D is uncertain. CDR3 length equals 14 residues. Trimming removed 5 bases from V and 0 bases from J, with 8 bases in between. Germline V gene lookup returns CDR1 MNHNY and CDR2 SVGAGI (reference sequence). The CDR3 loop reads CASSELYSNQPQHF. The CDR3, as DNA: TGTGCCAGCAGTGAGCTTTATAGCAATCAGCCCCAGCATTTT.

The rearrangement links TRBV7-9 to TRBJ1-1; TRBD1 might be the D (5 bases). Germline assignment: CDR1 SEHNR and CDR2 FQNEAQ (reference sequence). V was cut by 1 base and J by 3 bases, with 12 bases left in between. The CDR3 sequence is 15 residues long. In nucleotides, the CDR3 is TGTGCCAGCAGCTTAGAGCAGGGTAGGTACACTGAAGCTTTCTTT. It specifies CASSLEQGRYTEAFF.

The rearrangement joins TRBV7-8 to TRBJ2-3, with no clear D. Germline loops: CDR1 SGHVS, CDR2 FQNEAQ. This CDR3 has 15 amino acids. V lost 1 base and J lost 0, with 8 bases in between. CDR3 DNA sequence: TGTGCCAGCAGCTTAGAACTTCTTAGCACAGATACGCAGTATTTT. It codes for CASSLELLSTDTQYF.